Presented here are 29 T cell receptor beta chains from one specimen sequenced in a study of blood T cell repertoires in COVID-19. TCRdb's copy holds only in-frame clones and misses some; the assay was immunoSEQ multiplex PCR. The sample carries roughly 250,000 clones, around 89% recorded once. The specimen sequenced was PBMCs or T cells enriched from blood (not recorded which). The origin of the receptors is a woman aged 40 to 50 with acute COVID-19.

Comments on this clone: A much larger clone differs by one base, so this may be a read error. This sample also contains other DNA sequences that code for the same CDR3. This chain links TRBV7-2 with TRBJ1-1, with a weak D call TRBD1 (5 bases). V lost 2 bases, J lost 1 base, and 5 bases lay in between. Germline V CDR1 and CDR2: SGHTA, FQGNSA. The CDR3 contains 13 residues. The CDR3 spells CASSLTGNTEAFF. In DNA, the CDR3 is TGTGCCAGCAGCTTAACAGGGAACACTGAAGCTTTCTTT. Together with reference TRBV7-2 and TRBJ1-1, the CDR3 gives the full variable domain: GAGVSQSPSNKVTEKGKDVELRCDPISGHTALYWYRQSLGQGLEFLIYFQGNSAPDKSGLPSDRFSAERTGGSVSTLTIQRTQQEDSAVYLCASSLTGNTEAFFGQGTRLTVV.

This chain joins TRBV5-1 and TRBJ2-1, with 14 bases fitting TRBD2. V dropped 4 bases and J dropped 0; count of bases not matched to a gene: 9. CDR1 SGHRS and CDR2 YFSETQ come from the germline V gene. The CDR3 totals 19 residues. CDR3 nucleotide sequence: TGCGCCAGCAGCCGAGGACTAGCGGGAGGTTCTTTCTCCTACAATGAGCAGTTCTTC. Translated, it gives CASSRGLAGGSFSYNEQFF.

The CDR3 coding sequence is TGTGCCAGCAGCGTAGGGCTAGCCCCCCAAGAGACCCAGTACTTC. Protein sequence: CASSVGLAPQETQYF. The chain links TRBV9 to TRBJ2-5; perhaps TRBD2 as D (5 bases). Germline-derived CDR1 and CDR2 are SGDLS and YYNGEE. Trimming shortened V by 0 bases and J by 1 base, and 10 bases separated the two germline ends. The CDR3 has 15 residues.

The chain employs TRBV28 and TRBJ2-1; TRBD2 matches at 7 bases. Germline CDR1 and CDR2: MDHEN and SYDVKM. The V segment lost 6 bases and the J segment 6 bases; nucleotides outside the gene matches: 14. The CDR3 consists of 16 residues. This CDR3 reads CASSPSGGRVGNEQFF. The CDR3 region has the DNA TGTGCCAGCAGCCCGTCGGGGGGACGGGTCGGCAATGAGCAGTTCTTC. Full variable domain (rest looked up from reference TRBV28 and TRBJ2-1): DVKVTQSSRYLVKRTGEKVFLECVQDMDHENMFWYRQDPGLGLRLIYFSYDVKMKEKGDIPEGYSVSREKKERFSLILESASTNQTSMYLCASSPSGGRVGNEQFFGPGTRLTVL.

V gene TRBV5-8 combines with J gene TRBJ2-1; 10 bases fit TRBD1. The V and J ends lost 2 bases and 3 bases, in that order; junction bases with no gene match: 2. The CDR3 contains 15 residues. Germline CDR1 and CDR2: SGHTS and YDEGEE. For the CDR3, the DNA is TGTGCCAGCAGCTTCGGGACAGGGGTCTACAATGAGCAGTTCTTC. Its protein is CASSFGTGVYNEQFF. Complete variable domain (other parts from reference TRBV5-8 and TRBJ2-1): EAGVTQSPTHLIKTRGQQATLRCSPISGHTSVYWYQQALGLGLQFLLWYDEGEERNRGNFPPRFSGRQFPNYSSELNVNALELEDSALYLCASSFGTGVYNEQFFGPGTRLTVL.

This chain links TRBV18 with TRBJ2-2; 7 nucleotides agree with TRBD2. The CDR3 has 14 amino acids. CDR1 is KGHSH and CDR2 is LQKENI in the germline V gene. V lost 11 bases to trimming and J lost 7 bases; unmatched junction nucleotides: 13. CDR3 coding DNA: TGTGCCGGCCTGGCGGGAGCCAGAGTCGGGGAGCTGTTTTTT. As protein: CAGLAGARVGELFF.

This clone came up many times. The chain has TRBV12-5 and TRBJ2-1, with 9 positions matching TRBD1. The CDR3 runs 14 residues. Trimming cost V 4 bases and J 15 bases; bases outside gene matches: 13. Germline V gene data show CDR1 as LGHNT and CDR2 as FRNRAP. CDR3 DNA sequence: TGTGCTAGTGGTTCCTCCTACAGGGGGCGAGGGGGGTTCTTC. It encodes CASGSSYRGRGGFF.

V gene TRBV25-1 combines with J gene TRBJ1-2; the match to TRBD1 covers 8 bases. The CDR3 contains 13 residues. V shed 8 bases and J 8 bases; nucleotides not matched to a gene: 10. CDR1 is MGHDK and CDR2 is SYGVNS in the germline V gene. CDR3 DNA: TGTGCCAGCGGATTTAACAGGGGGGGCGGCTACACCTTC. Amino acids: CASGFNRGGGYTF.

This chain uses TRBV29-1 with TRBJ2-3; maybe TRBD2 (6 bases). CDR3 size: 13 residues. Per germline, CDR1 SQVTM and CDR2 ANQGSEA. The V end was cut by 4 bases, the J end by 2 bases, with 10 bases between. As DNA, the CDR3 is TGCAGCGTTGGCGGGAAGTACACAGATACGCAGTATTTT. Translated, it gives CSVGGKYTDTQYF.

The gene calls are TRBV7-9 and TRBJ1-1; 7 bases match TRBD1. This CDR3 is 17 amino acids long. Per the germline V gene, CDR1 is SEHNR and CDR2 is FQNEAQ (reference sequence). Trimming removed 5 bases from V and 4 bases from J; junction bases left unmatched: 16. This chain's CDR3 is CASSPGGARGYSTEAFF. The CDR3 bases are TGTGCCAGCAGCCCCGGGGGGGCCAGGGGGTACTCCACTGAAGCTTTCTTT.

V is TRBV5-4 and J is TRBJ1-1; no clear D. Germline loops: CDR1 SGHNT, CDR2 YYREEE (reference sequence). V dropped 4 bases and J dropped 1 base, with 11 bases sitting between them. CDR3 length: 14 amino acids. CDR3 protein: CASSRPGKNTEAFF. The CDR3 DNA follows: TGTGCCAGCAGCCGGCCAGGCAAGAACACTGAAGCTTTCTTT.

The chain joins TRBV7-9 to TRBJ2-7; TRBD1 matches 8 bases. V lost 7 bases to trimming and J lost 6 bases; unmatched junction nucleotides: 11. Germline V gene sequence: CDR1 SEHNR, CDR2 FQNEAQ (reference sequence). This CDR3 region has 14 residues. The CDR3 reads CASTVSGGYGEQYF. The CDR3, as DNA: TGTGCCAGCACGGTCTCAGGGGGCTATGGCGAGCAGTACTTC.

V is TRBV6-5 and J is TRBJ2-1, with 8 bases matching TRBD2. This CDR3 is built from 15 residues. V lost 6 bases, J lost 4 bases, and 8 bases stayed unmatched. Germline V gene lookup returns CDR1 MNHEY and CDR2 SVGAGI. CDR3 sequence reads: CASSATSGSYNEQFF. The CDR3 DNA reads TGTGCCAGCAGCGCAACTAGCGGCTCATACAATGAGCAGTTCTTC.

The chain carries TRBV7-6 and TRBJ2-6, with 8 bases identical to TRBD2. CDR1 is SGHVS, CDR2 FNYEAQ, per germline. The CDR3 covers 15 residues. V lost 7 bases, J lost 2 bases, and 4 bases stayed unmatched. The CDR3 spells CASTPGGTGANVLTF. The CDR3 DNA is TGTGCCAGCACCCCGGGGGGGACTGGGGCCAACGTCCTGACTTTC.

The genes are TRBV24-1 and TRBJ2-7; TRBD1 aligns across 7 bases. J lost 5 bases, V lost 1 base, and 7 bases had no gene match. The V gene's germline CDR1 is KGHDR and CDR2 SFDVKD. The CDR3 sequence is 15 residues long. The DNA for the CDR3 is TGTGCCACCAGTGATTTCAGTGGACAGGACCACGAGCAGTACTTC. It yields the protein CATSDFSGQDHEQYF.

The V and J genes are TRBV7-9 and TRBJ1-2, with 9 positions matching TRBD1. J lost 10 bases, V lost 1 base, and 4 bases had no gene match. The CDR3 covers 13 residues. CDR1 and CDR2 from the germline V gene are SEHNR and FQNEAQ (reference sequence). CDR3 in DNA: TGTGCCAGCAGCTTAGGGACAGGGGTTTCCTACACCTTC. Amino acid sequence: CASSLGTGVSYTF.

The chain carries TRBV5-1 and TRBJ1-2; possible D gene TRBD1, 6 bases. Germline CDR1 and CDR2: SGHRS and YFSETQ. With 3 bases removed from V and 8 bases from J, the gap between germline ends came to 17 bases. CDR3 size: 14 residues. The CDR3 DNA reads TGCGCCAGCAGCTCGGCCGCGGGGGCGAGGGGCTACACCTTC. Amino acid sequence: CASSSAAGARGYTF.

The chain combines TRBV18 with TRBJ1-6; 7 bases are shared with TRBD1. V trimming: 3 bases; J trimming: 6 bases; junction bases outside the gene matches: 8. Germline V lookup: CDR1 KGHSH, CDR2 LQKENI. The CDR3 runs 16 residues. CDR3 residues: CASSPTAGGTNSPLHF. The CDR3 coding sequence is TGTGCCAGCTCACCCACGGCAGGGGGAACTAATTCACCCCTCCACTTT. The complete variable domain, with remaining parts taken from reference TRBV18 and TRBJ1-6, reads NAGVMQNPRHLVRRRGQEARLRCSPMKGHSHVYWYRQLPEEGLKFMVYLQKENIIDESGMPKERFSAEFPKEGPSILRIQQVVRGDSAAYFCASSPTAGGTNSPLHFGNGTRLTVT.

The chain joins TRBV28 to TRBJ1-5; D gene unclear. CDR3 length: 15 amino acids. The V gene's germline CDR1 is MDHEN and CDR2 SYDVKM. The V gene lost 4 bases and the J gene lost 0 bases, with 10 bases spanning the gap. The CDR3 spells CASSSLRYSNQPQHF. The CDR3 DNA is TGTGCCAGCAGTTCCCTCCGGTATAGCAATCAGCCCCAGCATTTT. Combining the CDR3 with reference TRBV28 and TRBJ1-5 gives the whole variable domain DVKVTQSSRYLVKRTGEKVFLECVQDMDHENMFWYRQDPGLGLRLIYFSYDVKMKEKGDIPEGYSVSREKKERFSLILESASTNQTSMYLCASSSLRYSNQPQHFGDGTRLSIL.

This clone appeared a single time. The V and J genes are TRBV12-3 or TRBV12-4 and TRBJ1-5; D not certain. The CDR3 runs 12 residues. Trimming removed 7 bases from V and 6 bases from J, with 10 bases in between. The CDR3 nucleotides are TGTGCCAGCACCGCGCCCGGTCAGCCCCAGCATTTT. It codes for CASTAPGQPQHF.

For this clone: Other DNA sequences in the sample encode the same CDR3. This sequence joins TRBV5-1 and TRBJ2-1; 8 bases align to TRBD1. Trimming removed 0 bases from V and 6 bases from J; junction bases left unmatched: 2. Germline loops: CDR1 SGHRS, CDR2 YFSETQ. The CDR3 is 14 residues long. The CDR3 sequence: CASSLGTGGNEQFF. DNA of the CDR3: TGCGCCAGCAGCTTGGGCACAGGGGGCAATGAGCAGTTCTTC.

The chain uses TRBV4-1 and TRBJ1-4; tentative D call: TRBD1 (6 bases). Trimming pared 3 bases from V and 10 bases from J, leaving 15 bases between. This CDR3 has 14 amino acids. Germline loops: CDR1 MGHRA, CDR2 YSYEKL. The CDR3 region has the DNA TGCGCCAGCAGCCATCAGGGGCTTAGTGGAAAACTGTTTTTT. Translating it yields CASSHQGLSGKLFF.

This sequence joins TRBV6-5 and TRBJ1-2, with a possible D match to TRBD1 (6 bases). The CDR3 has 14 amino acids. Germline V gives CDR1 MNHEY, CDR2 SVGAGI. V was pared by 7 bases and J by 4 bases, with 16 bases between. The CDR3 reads CASTVPDRFYGYTF. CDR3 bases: TGTGCCAGCACCGTTCCGGACAGATTCTATGGCTACACCTTC.

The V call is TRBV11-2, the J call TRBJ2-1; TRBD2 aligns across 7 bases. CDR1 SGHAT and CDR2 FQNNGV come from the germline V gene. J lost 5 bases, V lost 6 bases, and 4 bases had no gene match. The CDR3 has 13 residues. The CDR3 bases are TGTGCCAGCAGTCCCCGGGAGGACAATGAGCAGTTCTTC. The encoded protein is CASSPREDNEQFF.

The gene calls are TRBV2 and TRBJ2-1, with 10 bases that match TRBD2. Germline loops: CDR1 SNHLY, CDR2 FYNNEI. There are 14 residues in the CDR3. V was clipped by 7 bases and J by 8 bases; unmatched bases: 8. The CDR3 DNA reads TGTGCCAGCATGCCCCTAGCGGGAGTTTATGAGCAGTTCTTC. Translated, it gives CASMPLAGVYEQFF.

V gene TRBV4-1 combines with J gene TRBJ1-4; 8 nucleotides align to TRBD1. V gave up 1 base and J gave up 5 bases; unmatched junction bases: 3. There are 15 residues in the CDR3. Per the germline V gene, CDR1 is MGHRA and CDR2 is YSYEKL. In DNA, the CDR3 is TGCGCCAGCAGCCAAGTCGGGACAGGAAATGAAAAACTGTTTTTT. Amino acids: CASSQVGTGNEKLFF.

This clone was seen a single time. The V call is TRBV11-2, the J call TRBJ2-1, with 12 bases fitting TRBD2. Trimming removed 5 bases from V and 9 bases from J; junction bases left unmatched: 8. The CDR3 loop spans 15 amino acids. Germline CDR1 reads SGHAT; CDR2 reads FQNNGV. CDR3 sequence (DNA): TGTGCCAGCAGCCCACAGACTAGCGGGAGTGGTGAGCAGTTCTTC. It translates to CASSPQTSGSGEQFF.

CDR3 protein: CASSIGGLGEQYF. The CDR3 bases are TGTGCCAGTAGTATAGGAGGGCTGGGCGAGCAGTACTTC. The chain carries TRBV19 and TRBJ2-7; TRBD2 is a possible D gene (5 bases). Germline V gives CDR1 LNHDA, CDR2 SQIVND (reference sequence). The V and J ends lost 1 base and 6 bases respectively, with 10 bases between them. CDR3 size: 13 residues.

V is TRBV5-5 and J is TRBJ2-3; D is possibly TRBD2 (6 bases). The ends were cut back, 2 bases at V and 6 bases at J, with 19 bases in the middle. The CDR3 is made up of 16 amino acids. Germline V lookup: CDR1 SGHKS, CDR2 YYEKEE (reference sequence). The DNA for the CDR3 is TGTGCCAGCAGCTTTGGGGGGACGACCGGCGGGGATACGCAGTATTTT. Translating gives CASSFGGTTGGDTQYF.